This T cell receptor (beta chain) is from a study of cytomegalovirus exposure and HLA in healthy donors. Study information: In a previous analysis, 120 million or so unique TCR beta sequences were found from roughly 180 million T cells.

As to this clone: Its antigen is unidentified.

Use of 60 Vbeta and 13 Jbeta primers characterized the PCR. The method was immunoSEQ multiplex PCR; TCRdb's version includes in-frame clones alone and lacks a portion of them. The table records under 200,000 clones, approximately 80% of them present only once. Overall study results and limits: The study recorded some 160 TCR beta chains that were cytomegalovirus-associated. The classifier reportedly diagnosed cytomegalovirus status with high specificity and sensitivity.

Sample: PBMCs. This TCR came from a woman in her 40s in good health and CMV-seropositive.

The DNA for the CDR3 is TGTGCCAGCAGCTCACAAGCGGGCCGCCGGGAGTACGCCACAGATACGCAGTATTTT. Translating it yields CASSSQAGRREYATDTQYF. The chain uses TRBV11-3 and TRBJ2-3, with a tentative D call TRBD2 (6 bases). Trimming removed 4 bases at V and 2 bases at J, with 25 bases between. The CDR3 loop spans 19 amino acids. Per the germline V gene, CDR1 is SGHNT and CDR2 is YENEEA.